The T cell receptor (beta chain) described here comes from a study of blood T cell repertoires in COVID-19. Study-wide context: Whether acute or convalescent, the COVID-19 samples came from the United States, Italy and Spain.

How the authors handled the data: Counts of nucleated cells, estimated from reference gene primer amplification, were obtained. Profiling relied on immunoSEQ multiplex PCR, and the TCRdb table lists in-frame clones only, not all of them. V, J and clone size are taken as reported in that table, and D and trimming were inferred from the DNA itself. The sample carries about 220,000 clones, more than 75% recorded once. Germline CDR1 and CDR2: GTSNPN and SVGIG (reference sequence). The CDR3 length is 13 residues. Trimming shortened V by 3 bases and J by 5 bases, and 13 bases separated the two germline ends. This clone came up once.

This clonotype was sampled from a woman aged 70 to 79 with COVID-19, enrolled during active disease. This chain links TRBV30 with TRBJ1-1; possible D gene TRBD1, 6 bases. The sequencing input was peripheral blood. CDR3 sequence: CAWSATGRTEAFF. The CDR3, as DNA: TGTGCCTGGAGCGCGACAGGTCGGACTGAAGCTTTCTTT.